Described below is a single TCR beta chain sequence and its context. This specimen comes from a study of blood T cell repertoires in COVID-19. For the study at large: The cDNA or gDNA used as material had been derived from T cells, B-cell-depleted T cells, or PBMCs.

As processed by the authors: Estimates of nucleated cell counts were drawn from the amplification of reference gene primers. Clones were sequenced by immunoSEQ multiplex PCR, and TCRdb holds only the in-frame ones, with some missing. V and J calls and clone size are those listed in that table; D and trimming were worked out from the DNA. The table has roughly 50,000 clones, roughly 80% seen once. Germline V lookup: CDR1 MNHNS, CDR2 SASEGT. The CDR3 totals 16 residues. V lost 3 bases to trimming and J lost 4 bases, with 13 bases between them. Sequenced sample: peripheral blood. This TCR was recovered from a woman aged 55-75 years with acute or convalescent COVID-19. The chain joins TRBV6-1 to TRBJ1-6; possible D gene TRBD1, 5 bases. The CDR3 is CASSEEGTSYNSPLHF. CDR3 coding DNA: TGTGCCAGCAGTGAGGAGGGGACGTCTTATAATTCACCCCTCCACTTT.